This TCR beta chain was identified in a study of T cell repertoires in cytomegalovirus infection. Study summary: An indication of both CMV infection and matching HLA type came from public TCR beta signatures.

The CDR3 is 15 amino acids. V gave up 6 bases and J gave up 3 bases, with 18 bases separating them. The germline CDR1 and CDR2 sequences are MNHNY and SVGAGI (reference sequence). Overall study findings and caveats: Dominating the ex vivo response were TCR beta clonotypes that were CMV-specific and HLA-C-restricted. Totalled public TCR beta family frequency picked out people who carried CMV plus the relevant HLA.

One entry per CDR3 protein results from TCRdb running MiXCR on the reads. The table has around 130,000 distinct CDR3 sequences, roughly 9% seen once. Points on this clonotype: The antigen is unknown.

Sequenced: PBMCs. V gene TRBV6-6 combines with J gene TRBJ2-7; tentative D call: TRBD1 (6 bases). This sequence was found in a human donor in good health (CMV status not recorded). Some clones in this sample may be carry-over from other donors' samples. Here the CDR3 reads CASRSLSGQRYEQYF. The CDR3 DNA reads as TGTGCCAGCAGATCCCTCTCGGGACAACGCTACGAGCAGTACTTC.